Each of the 21 T cell receptor beta chains below was sequenced from the same sample in a study of CD8 T cells in ankylosing spondylitis. TCRdb fed the 5' RACE reads into MiXCR, producing one record per CDR3 protein. Of about 210,000 distinct CDR3 sequences detected, around 8% appear once; the ten largest clones hold around 4.9%. The sequencing input was blood, either unsorted or a sorted T cell fraction (not recorded which). The receptors here all came from a female donor with ankylosing spondylitis or in good health (not recorded which).

Many counts were recorded for this clonotype. The chain joins TRBV3-1 to TRBJ2-7; maybe TRBD1 (5 bases). CDR3 size: 17 residues. Deletions cut 4 bases from V and 3 bases from J, with 22 bases between. Germline CDR1 and CDR2: LGHDT and YNNKEL (reference sequence). The CDR3 is CASSPTSRVLGIYEQYF. DNA of the CDR3: TGTGCCAGCAGCCCTACTTCCAGGGTACTGGGAATCTACGAGCAGTACTTC.

There are many counts of this clonotype. V gene TRBV20-1 combines with J gene TRBJ1-2, with 8 nucleotides matching TRBD1. Losses at the gene ends were 5 bases for V and 0 bases for J; bases not matched to a gene: 8. CDR1 is DFQATT and CDR2 is SNEGSKA in the germline V gene (reference sequence). The CDR3 covers 15 residues. The CDR3, as DNA: TGCAGTGCTCCCAGGGGGCATTCGGCTAACTATGGCTACACCTTC. Protein sequence: CSAPRGHSANYGYTF.

Ten or more counts support this clonotype. The chain recombines TRBV12-3 or TRBV12-4 with TRBJ2-3, with D unresolved. V lost 3 bases and J lost 2, with 6 bases in between. This CDR3 region has 13 residues. In DNA, the CDR3 is TGTGCCAGCAGTTTGCGCGTCACAGATACGCAGTATTTT. As protein: CASSLRVTDTQYF.

This clonotype occurred many times. One end of the junction does not line up with germline, which may come from a read error. The V gene is TRBV20-1, the J gene TRBJ1-5; D ambiguous. CDR3 length equals 17 residues. Germline CDR1 is DFQATT and CDR2 is SNEGSKA (reference sequence). The CDR3 DNA sequence: TGCTGTGCTAGAGATGTGGGGTTGCCGGGATACAGCCAGCCCCAGCATTTT. This codes for CCARDVGLPGYSQPQHF.

This clonotype was observed many times. This chain uses TRBV6-1 with TRBJ2-7; 11 bases fit TRBD2. The CDR3 covers 16 residues. V was pared by 7 bases and J by 3 bases, with 11 bases of the junction left unmatched. CDR1 is MNHNS and CDR2 is SASEGT in the germline V gene. CDR3 residues: CASNSGGTSGLYEQYF. DNA of the CDR3: TGTGCCAGCAACTCGGGGGGGACTAGCGGACTCTACGAGCAGTACTTC.

This clonotype has ten or more counts. This sequence joins TRBV5-5 and TRBJ2-7, with a possible D match to TRBD1 (5 bases). The germline gives CDR1 SGHKS, CDR2 YYEKEE (reference sequence). The CDR3 is made up of 15 amino acids. Trimming took off 3 bases at V and 4 bases at J, with 17 bases between the two ends. The CDR3 DNA follows: TGTGCCAGCAGCTCTCCTGACAGAGCTCTTTACGAGCAGTACTTC. This sequence encodes CASSSPDRALYEQYF. Full variable domain (missing parts from reference TRBV5-5 and TRBJ2-7): DAGVTQSPTHLIKTRGQQVTLRCSPISGHKSVSWYQQVLGQGPQFIFQYYEKEERGRGNFPDRFSARQFPNYSSELNVNALLLGDSALYLCASSSPDRALYEQYFGPGTRLTVT.

This clonotype was seen ten or more times. The chain couples TRBV2 to TRBJ2-1, with D possibly being TRBD2 (5 bases). The CDR3 consists of 17 residues. Germline CDR1 and CDR2: SNHLY and FYNNEI. Trimming removed 6 bases at V and 0 bases at J, with 18 bases between. The DNA of the CDR3 is TGTGCCAGCAGCCCATCGATGGGAGAGCCCTCCTACAATGAGCAGTTCTTC. Its translation: CASSPSMGEPSYNEQFF.

This clonotype was detected many times. The chain couples TRBV28 to TRBJ2-1; D not certain. Germline V gene lookup returns CDR1 MDHEN and CDR2 SYDVKM. Between the trimmed V and J ends, which lost 2 bases and 4 bases, there was a span of 6 bases. The length of the CDR3 is 13 residues. The CDR3 here is CASSLTSYNEQFF. The CDR3 coding sequence is TGTGCCAGCAGTTTAACCAGTTACAATGAGCAGTTCTTC.

In this sample, this clonotype turned up many times. V is TRBV2 and J is TRBJ2-3; 7 bases agree with TRBD2. Germline V gene sequence: CDR1 SNHLY, CDR2 FYNNEI. V lost 6 bases to trimming and J lost 8 bases; unmatched junction nucleotides: 17. This CDR3 contains 16 residues. DNA for the CDR3: TGTGCCAGCAGCAAACCGGGACTAACATGGCAAGCTACGCAGTATTTT. Its protein is CASSKPGLTWQATQYF. The full variable domain, in which reference TRBV2 and TRBJ2-3 provide the parts outside the CDR3, is EPEVTQTPSHQVTQMGQEVILRCVPISNHLYFYWYRQILGQKVEFLVSFYNNEISEKSEIFDDQFSVERPDGSNFTLKIRSTKLEDSAMYFCASSKPGLTWQATQYFGPGTRLTVL.

This clonotype was detected a few times. The V and J genes are TRBV6-2 or TRBV6-3 and TRBJ1-2; weak D call: TRBD1 (6 bases). The germline V and J ends were trimmed by 5 bases and 8 bases, with 18 bases remaining between them. The CDR3 is 14 amino acids. Germline V gene data show CDR1 as MNHEY and CDR2 as SVGEGT. The CDR3 region has the DNA TGTGCCAGCAGTGCCCCCCCAGGGGAGTGGGGCTACACCTTC. It yields the protein CASSAPPGEWGYTF.

This clonotype has more than one count but fewer than ten. The chain is built from TRBV5-1 and TRBJ2-6; D not certain. CDR1 is SGHRS and CDR2 is YFSETQ in the germline V gene. The CDR3 consists of 14 residues. The V end was cut by 4 bases, the J end by 0 bases, with 5 bases between. Written as DNA, the CDR3 is TGCGCCAGCAGCGGTTACTCTGGGGCCAACGTCCTGACTTTC. Its protein product is CASSGYSGANVLTF.

This clonotype appeared many times. J is TRBJ2-3 and V is TRBV5-1; maybe TRBD1 (6 bases). There are 13 residues in the CDR3. Trimming removed 4 bases at V and 4 bases at J, with 10 bases between. The germline V gene encodes CDR1 SGHRS and CDR2 YFSETQ. CDR3 DNA: TGCGCCAGCAGCACCCGGACAGCAGATACGCAGTATTTT. Translated, it gives CASSTRTADTQYF.

V and J are TRBV5-1 and TRBJ2-7, with TRBD2 matching over 10 bases. Germline V CDR1 and CDR2: SGHRS, YFSETQ. The V segment lost 2 bases and the J segment 1 base; nucleotides outside the gene matches: 6. This CDR3 is built from 16 residues. CDR3 protein: CASSLSSGSLSYEQYF. The DNA for the CDR3 is TGCGCCAGCAGCTTATCTAGCGGGAGTCTGTCCTACGAGCAGTACTTC.

A word on this clonotype: This may come from a read error, since a much larger clone is one base off. The missing conserved phenylalanine or tryptophan at the end of this CDR3 makes a read error likely. Here the CDR3 DNA reads TGTGCCAGCTCCCTGGAAGCGGGTGACGAGCAGTACTAC. It specifies CASSLEAGDEQYY. This chain connects TRBV18 to TRBJ2-7; TRBD2 might be the D (6 bases). The CDR3 extends over 13 amino acids. From germline, CDR1 is KGHSH and CDR2 LQKENI. V was shortened by 6 bases and J by 5 bases, with 14 bases between the two germline ends.

This clonotype was picked up many times. The chain uses TRBV5-1 and TRBJ2-1; perhaps TRBD2 as D (5 bases). The CDR3 sequence is 18 residues long. V was trimmed by 4 bases and J by 0 bases, leaving 20 bases between them. The germline gives CDR1 SGHRS, CDR2 YFSETQ. The DNA of the CDR3 is TGCGCCAGCAGCCGTACCCCCCTTGCGGGCAGCTCCTACAATGAGCAGTTCTTC. It encodes CASSRTPLAGSSYNEQFF.

This clonotype was observed a few times. The rearrangement links TRBV4-3 to TRBJ2-7; TRBD2 agrees at 13 bases. Trimming at V came to 5 bases and at J to 2 bases, leaving 6 bases not matched to a gene. The germline CDR1 and CDR2 sequences are LGHNA and YSLEER. This CDR3 is built from 16 residues. The CDR3 sequence is CASSSRTSGSTYEQYF. CDR3 DNA: TGCGCCAGCAGCTCCAGGACTAGCGGGAGTACCTACGAGCAGTACTTC.

This clonotype was detected many times. This chain links TRBV29-1 with TRBJ2-7; 7 bases map to TRBD2. The V gene's germline CDR1 is SQVTM and CDR2 ANQGSEA. This CDR3 is built from 13 residues. Losses at the gene ends were 7 bases for V and 2 bases for J; bases not matched to a gene: 8. The CDR3 sequence is CSAVGGEPYEQYF. In DNA form, the CDR3 reads TGCAGCGCAGTGGGAGGGGAGCCCTACGAGCAGTACTTC.

This clonotype turned up a few times. V is TRBV7-6 and J is TRBJ2-5, with unresolved D. Germline V gives CDR1 SGHVS, CDR2 FNYEAQ. The CDR3 consists of 11 residues. The V end lost 1 base, the J end lost 7 bases, and 4 bases lay between the germline ends. The CDR3 spells CASSLDWTQYF. The CDR3 bases are TGTGCCAGCAGCTTAGATTGGACCCAGTACTTC.

This clonotype occurred many times. This chain connects TRBV29-1 to TRBJ1-3; no firm D call. Germline lookup yields CDR1 SQVTM and CDR2 ANQGSEA. The CDR3 loop spans 14 amino acids. V was shortened by 6 bases and J by 2 bases, with 14 bases between the two germline ends. CDR3: CSVEGLTPGNTIYF. The DNA for the CDR3 is TGCAGCGTAGAGGGCCTCACTCCTGGAAACACCATATATTTT.

This clonotype was picked up many times. The chain has TRBV18 and TRBJ1-2; a weak D match, TRBD1 (5 bases). Trimming took 6 bases from V and 5 from J, leaving 25 bases between them. The CDR3 loop spans 17 amino acids. Germline V CDR1 and CDR2: KGHSH, LQKENI. In nucleotides, the CDR3 is TGTGCCAGCTCGTCCAGTGTGGACACGATTACCTGGTATGGCTACACCTTC. This translates into CASSSSVDTITWYGYTF.

As to this clonotype: A much more abundant neighbour one base away suggests this may be a read error. The gene calls are TRBV12-3 or TRBV12-4 and TRBJ2-7; D perhaps matches TRBD1 (5 bases). CDR3 length equals 12 residues. V lost 7 bases, J lost 3 bases, and 10 bases lay in between. In nucleotides, the CDR3 is TGTGCCAGCAACCGACAGCGCTACGAGCAGTACTTC. This codes for CASNRQRYEQYF.